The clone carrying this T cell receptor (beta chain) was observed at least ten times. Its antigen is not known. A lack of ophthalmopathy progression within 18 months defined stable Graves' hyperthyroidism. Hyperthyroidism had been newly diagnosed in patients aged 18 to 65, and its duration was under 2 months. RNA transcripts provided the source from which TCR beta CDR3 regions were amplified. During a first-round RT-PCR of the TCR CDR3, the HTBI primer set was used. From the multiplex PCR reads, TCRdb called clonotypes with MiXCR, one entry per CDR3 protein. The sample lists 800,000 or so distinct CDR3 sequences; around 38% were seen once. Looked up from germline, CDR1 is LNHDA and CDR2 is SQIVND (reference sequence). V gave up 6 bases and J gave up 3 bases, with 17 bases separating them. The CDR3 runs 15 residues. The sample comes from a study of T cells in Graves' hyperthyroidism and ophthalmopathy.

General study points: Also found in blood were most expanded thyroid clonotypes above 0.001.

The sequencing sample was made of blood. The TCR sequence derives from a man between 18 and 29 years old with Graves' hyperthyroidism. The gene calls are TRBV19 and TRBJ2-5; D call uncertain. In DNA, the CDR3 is TGTGCCAGTAGCATCTCACTCGGATGGAAAGAGACCCAGTACTTC. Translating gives CASSISLGWKETQYF.